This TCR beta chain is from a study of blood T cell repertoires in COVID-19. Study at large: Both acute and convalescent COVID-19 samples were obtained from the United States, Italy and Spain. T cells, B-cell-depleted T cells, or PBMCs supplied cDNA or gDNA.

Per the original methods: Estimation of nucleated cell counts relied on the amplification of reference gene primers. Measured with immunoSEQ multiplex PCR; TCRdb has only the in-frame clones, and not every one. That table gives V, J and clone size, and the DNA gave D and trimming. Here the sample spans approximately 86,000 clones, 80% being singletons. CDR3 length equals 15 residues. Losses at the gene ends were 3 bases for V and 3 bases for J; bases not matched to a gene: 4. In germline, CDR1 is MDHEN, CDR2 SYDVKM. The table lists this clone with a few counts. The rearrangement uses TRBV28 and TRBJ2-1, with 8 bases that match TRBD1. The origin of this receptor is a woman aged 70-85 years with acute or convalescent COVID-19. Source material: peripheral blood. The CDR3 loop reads CASSLATGVYNEQFF. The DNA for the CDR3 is TGTGCCAGCAGTTTGGCGACAGGGGTCTACAATGAGCAGTTCTTC.